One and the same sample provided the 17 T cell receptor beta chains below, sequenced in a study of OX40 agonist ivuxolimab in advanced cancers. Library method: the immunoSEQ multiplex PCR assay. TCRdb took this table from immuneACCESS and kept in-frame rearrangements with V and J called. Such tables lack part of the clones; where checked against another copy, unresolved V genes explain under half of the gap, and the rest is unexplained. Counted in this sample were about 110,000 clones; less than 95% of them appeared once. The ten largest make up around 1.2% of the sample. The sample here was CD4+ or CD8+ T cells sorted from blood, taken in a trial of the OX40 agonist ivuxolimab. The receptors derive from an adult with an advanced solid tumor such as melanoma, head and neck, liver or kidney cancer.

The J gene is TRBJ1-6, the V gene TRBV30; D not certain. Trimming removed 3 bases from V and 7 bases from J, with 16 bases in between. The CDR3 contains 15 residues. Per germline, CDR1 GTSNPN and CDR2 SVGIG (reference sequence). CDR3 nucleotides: TGTGCCTGGAGATTCGGGCCTTACGGGAATTCACCCCTCCACTTT. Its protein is CAWRFGPYGNSPLHF.

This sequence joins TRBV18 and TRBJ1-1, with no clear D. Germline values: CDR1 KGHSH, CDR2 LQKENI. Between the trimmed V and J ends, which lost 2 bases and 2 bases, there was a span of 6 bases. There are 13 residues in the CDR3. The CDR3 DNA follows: TGTGCCAGCTCACCAGAGCTTAACACTGAAGCTTTCTTT. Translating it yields CASSPELNTEAFF.

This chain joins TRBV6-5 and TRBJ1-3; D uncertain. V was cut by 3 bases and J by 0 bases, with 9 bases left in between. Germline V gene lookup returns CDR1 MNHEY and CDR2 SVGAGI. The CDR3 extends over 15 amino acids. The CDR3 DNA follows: TGTGCCAGCAGTTATGCCCGAAACTCTGGAAACACCATATATTTT. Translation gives CASSYARNSGNTIYF.

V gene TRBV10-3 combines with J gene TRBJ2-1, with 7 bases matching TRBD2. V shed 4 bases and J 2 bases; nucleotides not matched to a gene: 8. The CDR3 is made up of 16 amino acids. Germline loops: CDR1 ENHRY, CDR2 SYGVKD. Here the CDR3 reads CAISAFTSETYNEQFF. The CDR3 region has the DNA TGTGCCATCAGTGCCTTCACTAGCGAAACCTACAATGAGCAGTTCTTC.

The CDR3: CASSKYREGIQYF. The CDR3 coding sequence is TGCGCCAGCAGCAAATACAGGGAGGGCATTCAGTACTTC. The J gene is TRBJ2-4, the V gene TRBV5-1; D may be TRBD2 (7 bases). The V gene lost 4 bases and the J gene lost 9 bases, with 14 bases spanning the gap. Germline-derived CDR1 and CDR2 are SGHRS and YFSETQ. The CDR3 contains 13 residues.

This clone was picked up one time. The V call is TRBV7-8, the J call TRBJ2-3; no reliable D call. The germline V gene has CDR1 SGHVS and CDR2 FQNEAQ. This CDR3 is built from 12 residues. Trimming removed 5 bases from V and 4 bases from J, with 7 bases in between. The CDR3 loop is CASSIKADTQYF. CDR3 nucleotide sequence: TGTGCCAGCAGCATAAAGGCAGATACGCAGTATTTT.

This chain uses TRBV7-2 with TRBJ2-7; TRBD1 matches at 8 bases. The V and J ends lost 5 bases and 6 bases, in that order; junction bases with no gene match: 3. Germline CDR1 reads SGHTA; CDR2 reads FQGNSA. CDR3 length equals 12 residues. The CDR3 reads CASSPQGGEQYF. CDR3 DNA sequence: TGTGCCAGCAGCCCACAGGGGGGCGAGCAGTACTTC.

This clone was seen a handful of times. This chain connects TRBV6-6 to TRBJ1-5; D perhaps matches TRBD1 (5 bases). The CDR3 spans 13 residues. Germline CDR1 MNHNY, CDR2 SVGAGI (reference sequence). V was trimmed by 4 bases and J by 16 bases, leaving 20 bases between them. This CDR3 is CASSFDSLEKGHF. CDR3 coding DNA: TGTGCCAGCAGTTTCGACAGTTTAGAGAAGGGTCATTTT.

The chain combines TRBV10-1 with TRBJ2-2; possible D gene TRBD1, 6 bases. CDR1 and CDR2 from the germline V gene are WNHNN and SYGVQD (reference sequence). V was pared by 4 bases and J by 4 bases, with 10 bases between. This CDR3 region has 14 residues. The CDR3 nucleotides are TGCGCCAGCAGTGGAGGCAGGGGCACCGGGGAGCTGTTTTTT. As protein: CASSGGRGTGELFF.

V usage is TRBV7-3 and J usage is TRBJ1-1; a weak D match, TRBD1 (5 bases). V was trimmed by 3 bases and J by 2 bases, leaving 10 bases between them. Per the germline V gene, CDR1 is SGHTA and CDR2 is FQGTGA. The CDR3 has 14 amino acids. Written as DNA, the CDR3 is TGTGCCAGCAGCTTCGCGGGGCCAAACACTGAAGCTTTCTTT. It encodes CASSFAGPNTEAFF.

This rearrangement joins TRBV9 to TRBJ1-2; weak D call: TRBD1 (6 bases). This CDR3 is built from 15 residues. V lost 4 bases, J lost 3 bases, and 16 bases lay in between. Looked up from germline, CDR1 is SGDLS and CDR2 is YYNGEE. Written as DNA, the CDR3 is TGTGCCAGCAGCCCCGTGGGGGGCCTCTACTATGGCTACACCTTC. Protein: CASSPVGGLYYGYTF.

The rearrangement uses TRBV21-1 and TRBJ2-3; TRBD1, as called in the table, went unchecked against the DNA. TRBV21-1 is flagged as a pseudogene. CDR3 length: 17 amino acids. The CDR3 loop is CASPSFQKRQNTDTQYF. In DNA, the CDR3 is TGTGCCAGCCCGTCGTTTCAGAAGAGACAAAACACAGATACGCAGTATTTT.

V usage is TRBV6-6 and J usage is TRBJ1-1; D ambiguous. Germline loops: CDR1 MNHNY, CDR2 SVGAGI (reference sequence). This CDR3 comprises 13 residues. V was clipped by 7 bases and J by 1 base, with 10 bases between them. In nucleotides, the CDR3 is TGTGCCAGCACCATCGGGGAGAACACTGAAGCTTTCTTT. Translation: CASTIGENTEAFF.

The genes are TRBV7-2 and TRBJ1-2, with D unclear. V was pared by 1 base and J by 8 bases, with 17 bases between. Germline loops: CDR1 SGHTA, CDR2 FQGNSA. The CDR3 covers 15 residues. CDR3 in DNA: TGTGCCAGCAGCTTAGGTCTCACGGCGGCCCGGGGCTACACCTTC. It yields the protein CASSLGLTAARGYTF.

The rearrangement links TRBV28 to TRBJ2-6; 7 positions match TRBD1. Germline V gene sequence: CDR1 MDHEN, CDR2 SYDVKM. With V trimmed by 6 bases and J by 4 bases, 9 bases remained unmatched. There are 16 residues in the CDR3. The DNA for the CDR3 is TGTGCCAGCAGCCCGCCTGGGACAGCAGGGGCCAACGTCCTGACTTTC. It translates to CASSPPGTAGANVLTF. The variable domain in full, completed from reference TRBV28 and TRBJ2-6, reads DVKVTQSSRYLVKRTGEKVFLECVQDMDHENMFWYRQDPGLGLRLIYFSYDVKMKEKGDIPEGYSVSREKKERFSLILESASTNQTSMYLCASSPPGTAGANVLTFGAGSRLTVL.

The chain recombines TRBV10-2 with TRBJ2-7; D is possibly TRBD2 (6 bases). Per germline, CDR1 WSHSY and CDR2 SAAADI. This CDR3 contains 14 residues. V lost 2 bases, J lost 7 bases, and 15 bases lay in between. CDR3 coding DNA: TGCGCCAGCAGTGAGGGGGGGTATTCAAGGGAGCAGTACTTC. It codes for CASSEGGYSREQYF.

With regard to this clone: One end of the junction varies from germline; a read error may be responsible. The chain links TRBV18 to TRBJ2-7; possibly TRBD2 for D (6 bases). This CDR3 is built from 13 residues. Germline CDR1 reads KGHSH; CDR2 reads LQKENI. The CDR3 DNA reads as TGTGCCAGCTCCCCTAGCGAGGGTTACGGGCAGTACTTC. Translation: CASSPSEGYGQYF.